This record covers a single T cell receptor beta chain. The data are from a study of blood T cell repertoires in COVID-19. Whole-study context: The study drew acute and convalescent COVID-19 samples from the United States, Italy and Spain. From T cells, B-cell-depleted T cells, or PBMCs came the material, which was cDNA or gDNA.

As handled by the study authors: Estimated nucleated cell counts came from reference gene primer amplification. Here immunoSEQ multiplex PCR was the method, and the copy in TCRdb shows in-frame clones only, minus some. Clone size and the V and J calls come from that table; the DNA yielded D and trimming. Of 90,000 to 140,000 clones in the sample, roughly 80% were seen once. Source material: peripheral blood. The receptor's source is a woman aged 70-85 years with acute or convalescent COVID-19.

This CDR3 reads CASSTTVNYGYTF. The CDR3 DNA sequence: TGTGCCAGCAGTACGACAGTTAACTATGGCTACACCTTC. The chain uses TRBV6-6 and TRBJ1-2; D might be TRBD1 (5 bases). Germline assignment: CDR1 MNHNY and CDR2 SVGAGI (reference sequence). The V end was cut by 5 bases, the J end by 1 base, with 8 bases between. The CDR3 has 13 residues.